This entry concerns a single T cell receptor (beta chain). The data derive from a study of blood T cell repertoires in COVID-19. Across the study: Sites across the United States, Italy and Spain contributed samples from acute and convalescent COVID-19.

Authors' analysis steps: Amplification of reference gene primers provided the estimated nucleated cell counts. Here immunoSEQ multiplex PCR was the method, and the copy in TCRdb shows in-frame clones only, minus some. The V and J calls and the clone size are those of that table, but D and trimming were determined from the DNA. Of approximately 6,600 clones listed, roughly nine tenths are singletons. The CDR3 length is 14 residues. CDR1 is LNHDA and CDR2 is SQIVND in the germline V gene (reference sequence). V shed 4 bases and J 8 bases; nucleotides not matched to a gene: 7. Sample: peripheral blood. The rearrangement uses TRBV19 and TRBJ2-1; 8 bases map to TRBD2. This clonotype was obtained from an elderly man with active COVID-19. The CDR3 loop reads CASSTTREVYEQFF. The CDR3 DNA sequence: TGTGCCAGTAGTACCACGCGGGAGGTATATGAGCAGTTCTTC.